Below, one T cell receptor (beta chain) is given with its context. The specificity of this receptor is unknown. Base qualities are not provided; no much larger clone lies one nucleotide away. From the cysteine up to the phenylalanine, the CDR3 has a length of 13 residues. The sequence is cut down to CDR3 DNA, 39 bases in frame from base 1. CDR1 and CDR2 are drawn from the germline V gene: SQVTM, ANQGSEA. Trimming removed 0 bases from V and 11 bases from J, leaving 16 bases between the germline ends. The label giving this sample's treatment or condition can be read as: some 20 received Ad26.COV2.S at low or high dose, single or two shots; a few received placebo; per-sample allocation not given. For vaccine and placebo recipients, repertoires were sequenced using samples collected on day 63 after the first injection. Between 29 July and 7 August 2020, Cohort 1b enrolled around 24 adults aged 18-55 years at one site in Boston, USA. As a vaccine, Ad26.COV2.S was a replication-incompetent adenovirus type 26 vector that expressed a prefusion-stabilized SARS-CoV-2 spike protein derived from the original Wuhan strain.

The immunoSEQ Assay was the method used to sequence TCRbeta CDR3 regions. After extraction, genomic DNA underwent amplification by bias-controlled multiplex PCR, followed by high-throughput sequencing. Per the source publication's procedure: To quantify the absolute abundance of each unique TCRbeta CDR3 region, sequences were collapsed and filtered. T cell fraction was estimated by normalization of TCRbeta template counts to usable DNA, with usable DNA being measured through amplification of reference genes present in all nucleated cells. Repertoire TCRs were annotated as SARS-CoV-2-specific when V gene, CDR3 amino acid sequence and J gene were exactly matched to a known reactive TCR set. The reference SARS-CoV-2 TCR set was derived from MIRA and filtered for enrichment in COVID-19-positive ImmuneCODE repertoires, a step that removed public or cross-reactive TCRs. Using the MIRA antigens, annotated TCRs were further analysed by specific ORF or by position within an ORF. Breadth was defined as annotated unique rearrangements over total unique productive rearrangements; depth was the summed frequency of those rearrangements. Group comparisons of TCR breadth used two-sided Wilcoxon rank-sum tests. What TCRdb holds here is the immuneACCESS table cut down to in-frame rearrangements. Part of the clones is not present; checked against another copy, under half of the missing clones reflect an unresolved V gene, and the others are unexplained. V and J calls and clone size are those listed in that table; D and trimming were worked out from the DNA. Counted in this sample were 430,000 or so clones; roughly 89% of them appeared once. Clones ranked in the top ten supply 2.5% of the sample.

The sample comes from a study of Ad26.COV2.S vaccination and SARS-CoV-2 variants (dated by TCRdb to 2020 to 2022). In the study overall: Donors in the vaccine arm were drawn from COV1001, a phase I-IIa trial of Ad26.COV2.S in healthy adults that was multicentre, randomized, double-blind and placebo-controlled. Ad26.COV2.S was administered intramuscularly at 5 x 10^10 or 1 x 10^11 viral particles, either as a single shot or as two shots given 56 days apart. A total of approximately 30 samples were included in the TCR-sequenced set, comprising around 19 Ad26.COV2.S vaccine recipients, 5 placebo recipients and 8 SARS-CoV-2 convalescent individuals. TCRbeta repertoire sequencing served as the tool for gauging how specific and how broad the SARS-CoV-2-reactive T cell receptors were following Ad26.COV2.S vaccination. Throughout the experiments and outcome assessment, investigators stayed blinded to trial group allocation. Trial participants were randomized into five groups of five: low-dose or high-dose Ad26.COV2.S given once or twice, or placebo on both occasions. Paper-wide results and their limitations: Spike-specific TCR breadth was higher in Ad26.COV2.S recipients than in placebo recipients (P = 0.0014). Substantial breadth of spike-specific CD8+ and CD4+ T cell responses was reported after vaccination. The authors noted that the TCR breadth and depth analyses may have underestimated total T cell responses. Comparing responses between vaccine doses or regimens was not something the study was powered to do. Non-spike TCR breadth was comparable between vaccine and placebo recipients, consistent with the vaccine containing only spike.

The chain was built from TRBV29-1 and TRBJ1-1; the D gene cannot be resolved reliably. This sequence originates from a person between 18 and 65 years old who received the Ad26.COV2.S COVID-19 vaccine or a placebo. This specimen consisted of peripheral blood, obtained in a trial of Ad26.COV2.S vaccine versus placebo. The bases are TGCAGCGTTGAAGATCGTCTGGGTTATGGCGCTTTCTTT. The encoded protein is CSVEDRLGYGAFF.